Sequencing of this T cell receptor (beta chain) was carried out in a study of T cells expressing NK-cell markers. CDR1 and CDR2 from the germline V gene are KGHDR and SFDVKD. This CDR3 is built from 14 residues. Libraries used 5'RACE template switching adding universal primer site and UMIs. TCRdb re-analyzed the 5' RACE reads; it lists each CDR3 protein once, without DNA. The sample's table shows about 380,000 distinct CDR3 sequences. To note about this clonotype: The antigen is undetermined.

Findings and limits, study-wide: Top CD8+ clonotypes included the dominant CD3+CD56+NKG2C+ clonotypes in 5 or 6 donors. These clonotypes additionally ranked first within the CD3+CD56-NKG2C+ fraction of a few donors.

The chain links TRBV24-1 to TRBJ1-1; the TCRdb D gene call, TRBD1, has no DNA to confirm it. The sequenced sample was blood T cells: a sorted CD56 or NKG2C T cell subset, CD4+ or CD8+ T cells, or bulk PBMC T cells (not recorded which). The receptor's source is a man aged 18-75 years in good health. The CDR3 protein is CATRDGTVNTEAFF.